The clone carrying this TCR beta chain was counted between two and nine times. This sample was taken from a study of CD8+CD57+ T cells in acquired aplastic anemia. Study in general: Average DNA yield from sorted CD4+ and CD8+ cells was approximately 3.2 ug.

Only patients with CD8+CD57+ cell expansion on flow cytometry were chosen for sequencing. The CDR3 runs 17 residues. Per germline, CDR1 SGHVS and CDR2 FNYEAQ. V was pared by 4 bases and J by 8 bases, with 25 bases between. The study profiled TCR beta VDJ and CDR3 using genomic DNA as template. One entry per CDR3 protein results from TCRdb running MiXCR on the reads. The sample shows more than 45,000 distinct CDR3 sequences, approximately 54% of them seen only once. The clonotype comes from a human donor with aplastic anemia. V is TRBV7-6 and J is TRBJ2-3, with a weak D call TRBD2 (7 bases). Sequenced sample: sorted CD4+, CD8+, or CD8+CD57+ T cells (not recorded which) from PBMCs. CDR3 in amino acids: CASSSGDGGQALSTQYF. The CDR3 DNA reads TGTGCCAGCAGCTCCGGCGACGGGGGGCAGGCACTCTCTACGCAGTATTTT.